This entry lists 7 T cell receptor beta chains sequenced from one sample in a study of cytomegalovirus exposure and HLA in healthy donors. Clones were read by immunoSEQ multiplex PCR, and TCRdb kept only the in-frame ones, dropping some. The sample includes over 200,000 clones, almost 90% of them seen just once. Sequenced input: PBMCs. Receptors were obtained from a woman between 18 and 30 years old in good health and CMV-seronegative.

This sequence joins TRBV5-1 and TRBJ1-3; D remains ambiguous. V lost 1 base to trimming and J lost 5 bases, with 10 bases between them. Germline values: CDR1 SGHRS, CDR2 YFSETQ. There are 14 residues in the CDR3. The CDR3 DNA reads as TGCGCCAGCAGCTTGTCCGAGCCCAGAAACACCATATATTTT. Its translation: CASSLSEPRNTIYF.

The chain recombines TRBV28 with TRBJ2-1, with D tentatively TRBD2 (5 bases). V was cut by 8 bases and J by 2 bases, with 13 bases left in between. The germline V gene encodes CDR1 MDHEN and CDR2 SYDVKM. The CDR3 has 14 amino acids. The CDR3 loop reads CASGSDLAYNEQFF. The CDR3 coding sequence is TGTGCCAGCGGATCGGACTTAGCCTACAATGAGCAGTTCTTC. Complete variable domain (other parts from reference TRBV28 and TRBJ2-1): DVKVTQSSRYLVKRTGEKVFLECVQDMDHENMFWYRQDPGLGLRLIYFSYDVKMKEKGDIPEGYSVSREKKERFSLILESASTNQTSMYLCASGSDLAYNEQFFGPGTRLTVL.

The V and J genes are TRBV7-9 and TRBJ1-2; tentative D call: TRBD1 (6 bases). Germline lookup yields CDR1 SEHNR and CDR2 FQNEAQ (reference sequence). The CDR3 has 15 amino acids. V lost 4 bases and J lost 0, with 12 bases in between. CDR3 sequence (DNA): TGTGCCAGCAGCTCGCTCCGGACAGCTAACTATGGCTACACCTTC. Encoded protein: CASSSLRTANYGYTF.

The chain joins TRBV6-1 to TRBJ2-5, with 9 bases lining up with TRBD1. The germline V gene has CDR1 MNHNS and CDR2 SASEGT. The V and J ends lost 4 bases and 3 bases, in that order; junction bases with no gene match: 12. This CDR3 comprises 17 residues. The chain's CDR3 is CASSVALTGGPKETQYF. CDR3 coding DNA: TGTGCCAGCAGTGTAGCATTAACAGGGGGCCCGAAAGAGACCCAGTACTTC.

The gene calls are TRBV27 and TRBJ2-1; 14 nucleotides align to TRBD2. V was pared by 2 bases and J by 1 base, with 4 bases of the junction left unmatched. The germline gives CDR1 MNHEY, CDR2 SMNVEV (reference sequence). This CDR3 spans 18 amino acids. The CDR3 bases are TGTGCCAGCAGTTTAAGGACTAGCGGGAGGCGGTCCTACAATGAGCAGTTCTTC. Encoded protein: CASSLRTSGRRSYNEQFF.

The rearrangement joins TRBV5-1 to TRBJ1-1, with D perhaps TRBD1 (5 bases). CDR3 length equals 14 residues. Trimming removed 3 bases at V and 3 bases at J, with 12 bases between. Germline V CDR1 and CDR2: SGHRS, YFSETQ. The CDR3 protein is CASSSQTGYTEAFF. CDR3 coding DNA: TGCGCCAGCAGCTCCCAAACAGGCTACACTGAAGCTTTCTTT.

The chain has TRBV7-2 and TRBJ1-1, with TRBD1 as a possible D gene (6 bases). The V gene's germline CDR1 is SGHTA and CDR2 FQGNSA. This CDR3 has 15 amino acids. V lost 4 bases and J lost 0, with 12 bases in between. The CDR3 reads CASSSTGLMNTEAFF. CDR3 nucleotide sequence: TGTGCCAGCAGCTCCACAGGGTTAATGAACACTGAAGCTTTCTTT.